Shown below are 15 T cell receptor beta chains from a single sample sequenced in a study of beta chain features in type 1 diabetes. Every isolated RNA sample was fully reverse transcribed, so sequencing captured expressed TCRB transcripts. Using immunoSEQ multiplex PCR, the repertoire was profiled, and TCRdb retains in-frame clones only, with some absent. The sample includes about 340,000 clones, roughly 8% of them seen just once. Sequencing input: central memory CD4+ T cells from blood. All receptors derive from a woman aged 18-35 years in good health.

In this sample, this clone turned up many times. This sequence joins TRBV10-3 and TRBJ2-2, with 10 nucleotides matching TRBD1. The germline V gene has CDR1 ENHRY and CDR2 SYGVKD. The CDR3 length is 14 residues. V gave up 7 bases and J gave up 6 bases; unmatched junction bases: 5. CDR3 bases: TGTGCCATCAATGACAGGGGGCGAGCCGGGGAGCTGTTTTTT. Encoded protein: CAINDRGRAGELFF.

This clone was counted only a few times. V is TRBV28 and J is TRBJ2-3, with 7 bases fitting TRBD2. Germline-derived CDR1 and CDR2 are MDHEN and SYDVKM. V lost 3 bases to trimming and J lost 2 bases; unmatched junction nucleotides: 5. The CDR3 is 15 amino acids. The CDR3 loop reads CASSFVSGYTDTQYF. The CDR3, as DNA: TGTGCCAGCAGTTTCGTTAGCGGGTACACAGATACGCAGTATTTT.

The chain employs TRBV7-2 and TRBJ2-1; D not certain. Deletions cut 5 bases from V and 3 bases from J, with 11 bases between. CDR3 length: 14 amino acids. CDR1 SGHTA and CDR2 FQGNSA come from the germline V gene. CDR3 region: CASSLQQNYNEQFF. As DNA, the CDR3 is TGTGCCAGCAGCCTGCAACAAAACTACAATGAGCAGTTCTTC.

The V gene is TRBV6-5, the J gene TRBJ1-5, with a tentative D call TRBD1 (5 bases). Per the germline V gene, CDR1 is MNHEY and CDR2 is SVGAGI. The CDR3 loop spans 13 amino acids. V was cut by 2 bases and J by 9 bases, with 11 bases left in between. The CDR3, as DNA: TGTGCCAGCAGTTACAGGGGTGCGACGCCCCAGCATTTT. It encodes CASSYRGATPQHF.

This clone showed up just a few times. Sequence at one end of the junction differs from germline and may be a read error. This chain links TRBV5-4 with TRBJ2-1; D is unresolved. This CDR3 has 14 residues. Per germline, CDR1 SGHNT and CDR2 YYREEE (reference sequence). CDR3 loop: CASSQGGSYNEQFF. For the CDR3, the DNA is TGCGCCAGCAGCCAAGGCGGCTCCTACAATGAGCAGTTCTTC.

The chain uses TRBV19 and TRBJ2-1, with 10 positions matching TRBD2. The CDR3 has 16 residues. With V trimmed by 10 bases and J by 6 bases, 15 bases remained unmatched. CDR1 is LNHDA, CDR2 SQIVND, per germline (reference sequence). The CDR3 here is CATHREGLAVTNEQFF. The CDR3 DNA reads as TGTGCCACACACCGAGAAGGACTAGCGGTGACCAATGAGCAGTTCTTC.

This sequence joins TRBV2 and TRBJ2-7, with 8 bases identical to TRBD1. The CDR3 is made up of 13 amino acids. Looked up from germline, CDR1 is SNHLY and CDR2 is FYNNEI. V lost 3 bases and J lost 10; bases outside the gene matches: 8. CDR3 nucleotide sequence: TGTGCCAGCAGTGATTGGACAGGGACGCAACAGTACTTC. It yields the protein CASSDWTGTQQYF.

This clone was recorded at least ten times. V usage is TRBV27 and J usage is TRBJ2-2; the match to TRBD2 covers 8 bases. Germline CDR1 and CDR2: MNHEY and SMNVEV (reference sequence). J was trimmed by 6 bases and V by 2 bases; bases with no gene match: 2. The CDR3 covers 14 residues. CDR3 coding DNA: TGTGCCAGCAGTTTAGCGGGAGGATCCGGGGAGCTGTTTTTT. Translating it yields CASSLAGGSGELFF.

At least ten counts were recorded for this clone. This sample includes further DNA sequences coding for the same CDR3. This chain uses TRBV9 with TRBJ2-6; D may correspond to TRBD1 or TRBD2 (5 bases each). This CDR3 has 15 amino acids. Trimming pared 0 bases from V and 2 bases from J, leaving 6 bases between. Looked up from germline, CDR1 is SGDLS and CDR2 is YYNGEE. The CDR3 spells CASSVGGAGANVLTF. The CDR3 coding sequence is TGTGCCAGCAGCGTAGGAGGGGCTGGGGCCAACGTCCTGACTTTC.

Only a few counts were recorded for this clone. V and J are TRBV7-6 and TRBJ1-2; 8 bases are a match to TRBD1. The germline CDR1 and CDR2 sequences are SGHVS and FNYEAQ. This CDR3 has 13 residues. V trimming: 5 bases; J trimming: 8 bases; junction bases outside the gene matches: 7. In DNA form, the CDR3 reads TGTGCCAGCAGCCGAAGACAGGGGAGCGGCTACACCTTC. It yields the protein CASSRRQGSGYTF.

This clone was found many times. V is TRBV19 and J is TRBJ2-2, with 14 bases fitting TRBD2. The ends lost 4 bases at V and 5 bases at J; junction bases unmatched: 9. Germline CDR1 and CDR2: LNHDA and SQIVND (reference sequence). This CDR3 is 18 amino acids long. CDR3 in amino acids: CASSTGLAGGRGTGELFF. The CDR3 DNA reads as TGTGCCAGTAGTACCGGACTAGCGGGAGGAAGGGGGACCGGGGAGCTGTTTTTT. Combining the CDR3 with reference TRBV19 and TRBJ2-2 gives the whole variable domain DGGITQSPKYLFRKEGQNVTLSCEQNLNHDAMYWYRQDPGQGLRLIYYSQIVNDFQKGDIAEGYSVSREKKESFPLTVTSAQKNPTAFYLCASSTGLAGGRGTGELFFGEGSRLTVL.

This chain connects TRBV29-1 to TRBJ2-1, with 14 bases matching TRBD2. Germline lookup yields CDR1 SQVTM and CDR2 ANQGSEA. There are 14 residues in the CDR3. J was trimmed by 8 bases and V by 7 bases; bases with no gene match: 7. The DNA for the CDR3 is TGCAGCGGTACGGGACTAGCGGGAGCTGATGAGCAGTTCTTC. Protein: CSGTGLAGADEQFF.

There are a few counts of this clone. The sample has other DNA sequences that encode this CDR3 too. The V call is TRBV7-3, the J call TRBJ2-1, with D hard to call. CDR1 is SGHTA, CDR2 FQGTGA, per germline. This CDR3 contains 14 residues. V lost 9 bases and J lost 7, with 19 bases in between. The CDR3 loop is CASSPLGGRNEQFF. For the CDR3, the DNA is TGTGCCAGTTCTCCCCTTGGCGGAAGGAATGAGCAGTTCTTC.

This chain uses TRBV28 with TRBJ2-7; D is possibly TRBD2 (6 bases). The CDR3 is 14 amino acids. From germline, CDR1 is MDHEN and CDR2 SYDVKM. V dropped 2 bases and J dropped 3 bases, with 11 bases sitting between them. The DNA of the CDR3 is TGTGCCAGCAGTTTAATCGGGAGTAACTACGAGCAGTACTTC. It translates to CASSLIGSNYEQYF.

This clone was picked up many times. CDR3 sequence (DNA): TGTGCCAGCAGCACGAGAGGTTCGGGCGTCTATGGCTACACCTTC. Translated, it gives CASSTRGSGVYGYTF. The chain links TRBV7-9 to TRBJ1-2, with D hard to call. In germline, CDR1 is SEHNR, CDR2 FQNEAQ (reference sequence). This CDR3 comprises 15 residues. Trimming took off 5 bases at V and 4 bases at J, with 17 bases between the two ends.